These 9 T cell receptor beta chains were sequenced from one sample in a study of cytomegalovirus exposure and HLA in healthy donors. A multiplex PCR was run with 60 Vbeta primers and 13 Jbeta primers. Some clones are missing from TCRdb's copy, which holds only in-frame ones; the method was immunoSEQ multiplex PCR. The table has roughly 120,000 clones, approximately 69% seen once. The sample taken for sequencing was PBMCs. All receptors derive from a man aged 35 to 55 in good health and CMV-seropositive.

The chain uses TRBV15 and TRBJ1-2, with D possibly being TRBD1 (5 bases). This CDR3 region has 15 residues. CDR1 and CDR2 from the germline V gene are LNHNV and YYDKDF (reference sequence). Trimming took 2 bases from V and 5 from J, leaving 15 bases between them. The CDR3 loop is CATSRHNGGGYGYTF. The CDR3 region has the DNA TGTGCCACCAGCAGACACAACGGGGGGGGTTATGGCTACACCTTC.

The V gene is TRBV6-4, the J gene TRBJ2-5, with 7 bases fitting TRBD2. J was trimmed by 4 bases and V by 6 bases; bases with no gene match: 5. The CDR3 is made up of 13 amino acids. The germline V gene has CDR1 MRHNA and CDR2 SNTAGT. CDR3 region: CASRAGERETQYF. The CDR3 bases are TGTGCCAGCAGGGCGGGAGAGAGAGAGACCCAGTACTTC.

The rearrangement joins TRBV7-8 to TRBJ1-4; D is uncertain. Trimming stripped 1 base from V and 0 bases from J, with 12 bases between. CDR1 SGHVS and CDR2 FQNEAQ come from the germline V gene. This CDR3 has 17 residues. CDR3 nucleotides: TGTGCCAGCAGCTTAGAAGCTATTACTGCAACTAATGAAAAACTGTTTTTT. Its translation: CASSLEAITATNEKLFF.

This clone has just a few counts. The chain joins TRBV25-1 to TRBJ2-5; 7 bases align to TRBD1. The germline CDR1 and CDR2 sequences are MGHDK and SYGVNS. V lost 3 bases to trimming and J lost 2 bases; unmatched junction nucleotides: 6. The CDR3 length is 15 residues. The DNA of the CDR3 is TGTGCCAGCAGTGAGCCCGACAGGGAACAAGAGACCCAGTACTTC. Translation gives CASSEPDREQETQYF.

J is TRBJ1-4 and V is TRBV5-1; D possibly corresponds to TRBD1 (6 bases). The CDR3 sequence is 16 residues long. Germline V gene lookup returns CDR1 SGHRS and CDR2 YFSETQ. V was cut by 4 bases and J by 5 bases, with 18 bases left in between. CDR3 coding DNA: TGCGCCAGCAGCCAGCTTTTGGGGGCACCGAATGAAAAACTGTTTTTT. Translation gives CASSQLLGAPNEKLFF.

This chain uses TRBV27 with TRBJ1-2; 8 nucleotides line up with TRBD1. The CDR3 is 13 amino acids. The V gene's germline CDR1 is MNHEY and CDR2 SMNVEV (reference sequence). The V and J ends lost 6 bases and 8 bases, in that order; junction bases with no gene match: 8. CDR3 loop: CASRSGDRSGYTF. The CDR3 region has the DNA TGTGCCAGCAGGTCCGGGGACAGGTCGGGCTACACCTTC.

The V call is TRBV15, the J call TRBJ1-1; 9 positions match TRBD1. The CDR3 runs 15 residues. With 0 bases clipped from V and 3 bases from J, the junction kept 2 bases outside the gene matches. Per the germline V gene, CDR1 is LNHNV and CDR2 is YYDKDF (reference sequence). CDR3 sequence reads: CATSREQGADTEAFF. CDR3 sequence (DNA): TGTGCCACCAGCAGAGAACAGGGGGCTGACACTGAAGCTTTCTTT.

The chain recombines TRBV10-1 with TRBJ1-5; D is unresolved. This CDR3 region has 13 residues. Germline V CDR1 and CDR2: WNHNN, SYGVQD (reference sequence). The ends were cut back, 4 bases at V and 5 bases at J, with 9 bases in the middle. CDR3 residues: CASSAGVDQPQHF. The CDR3 nucleotides read TGCGCCAGCAGTGCCGGAGTGGATCAGCCCCAGCATTTT.

This chain connects TRBV11-2 to TRBJ2-1; 7 bases line up with TRBD2. CDR1 is SGHAT and CDR2 is FQNNGV in the germline V gene. The V and J ends lost 8 bases and 7 bases, in that order; junction bases with no gene match: 2. This CDR3 spans 11 amino acids. CDR3 sequence reads: CASGTTNEQFF. The CDR3 DNA is TGTGCCAGCGGGACTACTAATGAGCAGTTCTTC.